The T cell receptor (beta chain) under discussion was sequenced for a study of cytomegalovirus exposure and HLA in healthy donors (TCRdb year 2017). For the study in its entirety: An earlier analysis of fewer than 750 of the donors reported 276 Gb of sequence data and roughly 120 million unique TCR beta sequences obtained from 180 million or so T cells. Roughly 310 gigabases of sequencing data and approximately 85 million unique TCR sequences were included in an early release covering 500 to 750 HLA-typed donors. Among the roughly 400 genotyped donors, roughly 80% belonged to the genetic ancestry cluster associated with self-reported Caucasian donors. The study aimed to test whether signatures of past pathogen exposure could be identified by cataloging public T cell receptors. Using immunosequencing, the study profiled T cell repertoires from 666 subjects and related those repertoires to cytomegalovirus serostatus. In addition to the first cohort of 666 subjects, a separate validation cohort of over 90 different subjects was used. The study combined high-throughput TCR immunosequencing, statistical association of individual TCRs with disease status, and machine learning to predict cytomegalovirus infection status. A later analysis re-examined previously published TCR beta repertoires from 600 to 700 donors and added high-resolution HLA genotyping to investigate patterns of TCR occurrence. Rather than drawing on any new phenotypic data, the later analysis identified candidate immune exposures from TCR beta sequences and the way those sequences occurred across donors. In an earlier analysis of roughly 580 of the donors, high-throughput TCR beta sequencing was used to judge whether each TCR beta V gene segment behaved as functional or pseudogenic. Donor age, sex, ethnicity and CMV serostatus were compiled alongside the repertoire data. Genome-wide SNP genotypes for about 65% of the roughly 670 donors were used in a later genetic analysis, which treated that subset as a discovery cohort. All discovery cohort repertoires had been generated on a single sequencing platform. HLA typing included class I and class II loci at four-digit resolution. The number of typed donors differed by locus: about 629-630 for A, B, C, DRB1 and DQB1; 500 to 550 for DQA1; 606 for DPA1; and roughly 470 for DPB1. Five DR-DQ haplotypes were treated as single units for association and clustering because of strong linkage in the cohort. On average, around 200,000 unique TCR beta nucleotide sequences were sequenced per donor among roughly 430 genotyped donors of the cohort, with approximately 18% of those sequences being non-productive. Findings and caveats that apply to the study as a whole: The sequencing pipeline was judged likely to have produced a cluster of highly shared sequence variants as a technical artifact. Approximately 16 rarely observed V segments, including chromosome 9 orphons, were excluded from the earlier analysis of several hundred of the donors because counts were too low. In this cohort, only TCR beta chains were sequenced, and detectable features were limited by the absence of alpha or paired-chain data. For the cohort, immune exposure information was limited to CMV serostatus. A further reported finding was that TCR beta sequences accurately predicted the HLA-A and HLA-B alleles for most subjects in the first cohort. Linkage disequilibrium might explain the correlated functional status among segregating V segments, but an unknown experimental factor could not be excluded. A later analysis found that TCR association rates varied across HLA loci, with DRB1 alleles showing the most associated TCRs and HLA-C alleles the fewest. In a later analysis, HLA-associated TCR beta chains were found to be more clonally expanded and to have lower generation probabilities than equally common non-associated chains. In the study, approximately 160 TCR beta chains were listed as associated with cytomegalovirus. The classifier was reported to diagnose cytomegalovirus status with high specificity and sensitivity in both the original cohort and the validation cohort. Presence/absence analyses assumed roughly uniform sequencing depth across donors, an assumption that may not hold. In a later genetic analysis, fewer N-insertions in productive TCRs were reported among donors in an Asian-associated ancestry cluster than the roughly 710-donor mean. Most CMV-associated TCR beta chains appeared to be HLA-restricted in a later analysis, and the HLA associations seemed to be driven largely by CMV exposure. In a later analysis, several top co-occurrence clusters were reported to appear linked to parvovirus B19, influenza, CMV and Epstein-Barr virus. At a false discovery rate of 0.05, a later analysis linked roughly 17,000 TCR beta sequences to specific HLA alleles. Three of the identified cytomegalovirus-associated TCR beta chains were confirmed in vitro to be specific for cytomegalovirus antigens. An association between a missense DCLRE1C variant and V-gene and J-gene trimming of TCR beta chains was found in a later genetic analysis and replicated in an independent cohort. When HLA alleles, especially DR and DQ, strongly co-occurred, TCR associations were difficult to assign to individual alleles. Most TCR sequences were seen in very few donors, while some public TCRs were found in many individuals. In an earlier analysis of about 550 of the donors, most TCR beta V segments were observed in productive rearrangements about 90% or about 30% of the time, broadly matching IMGT annotations. According to the authors, the approach could potentially be generalized to other disease states and immunological phenotypes. Because some donors lacked HLA typing at each locus, the association tests relied only on the typed subset.

The cohort consisted of approximately 690 healthy bone marrow donors. At the time of sampling, every cohort member was nominally healthy, though immune exposures that went unrecorded were likely present. The donor was CMV seropositive and was included in the group of 250 to 350 seropositive cohort members. Each donor provided a peripheral blood sample, and peripheral blood mononuclear cells were used for TCR beta sequencing. Genomic DNA was extracted from the blood cell samples with the Qiagen DNeasy Blood Extraction Kit. The library was built by means of the immunoSEQ multiplex PCR assay. A mixture of 60 forward primers for TCR Vbeta segments and 13 reverse primers for TCR Jbeta segments was used in the multiplex PCR. The CDR3 region of rearranged TCR beta genes was amplified from genomic DNA by a multiplex PCR assay. On the Illumina HiSeq System, the amplified TCR beta libraries were sequenced as 87-base-pair reads. In the source study's methods: Across the 500 to 750 repertoires, a later analysis counted some 80 million unique TCR beta chains, around 10 million of which were shared by at least two donors. A nearest-neighbor algorithm error-corrected the raw reads and collapsed the reads into unique sequences, merging closely related sequences to remove PCR and sequencing errors. CDR3 sequences were aligned to IMGT reference sequences to assign V, D and J gene segments. For a sequence to be retained, at least a six-nucleotide match to both a V gene segment and a J gene segment was required. A rearrangement counted as productive if the CDR3 had no stop codons and remained in frame with V and J, and every other rearrangement counted as non-productive. Following IMGT convention, CDR3 was defined as the stretch from the second conserved V-encoded cysteine to the conserved J-encoded phenylalanine. Sequences without an unambiguous match to a single V gene segment were excluded from the earlier analysis of approximately 600 of the donors. An earlier analysis of about 590 of the donors classified V segments as functional when productive rearrangements were above 56.7% and as segregating when the standard deviation between donors was above 5%. A statistical classification framework was built to diagnose cytomegalovirus status from the catalog of TCR beta chain sequences. A later analysis assigned V and J genes by comparing TCR nucleotide sequences with IMGT/GENE-DB human TR gene sequences. In a later analysis, CDR3 sequences and most-parsimonious VDJ recombination scenarios were assigned using the TCRdist pipeline. A later analysis defined each TCR beta chain by its CDR3 amino acid sequence plus V-gene family, and excluded reads lacking a unique V-gene family. As a way to deal with suspected cross-contamination and a sequencing artifact, a later analysis dropped 500 to 700 nucleotide sequences that were highly shared and had low generation probability. In a later analysis, a clonal expansion index was calculated for each public chain from normalized within-repertoire ranks of inferred template counts. Generation probabilities in a later analysis came from a VDJ recombination model fitted to out-of-frame rearrangements, and those results were checked against IGoR. Hypergeometric tests were used in a later analysis to score TCR-TCR, TCR-HLA and TCR-CMV co-occurrence, with a repertoire-size bias correction applied to the TCR pairs. To estimate false discovery rates, a later analysis permuted the HLA or CMV assignments 20 times. In a later analysis, co-occurring TCRs were grouped using DBSCAN, and TCRdist sequence similarity was added for clustering within HLA-allele-positive subsets. Co-occurrence clustering excluded repertoires with fewer than 30,000 or more than 120,000 public chains, plus five with anomalous nucleotide sharing. In its TCRdb copy, this immuneACCESS table keeps in-frame sequences only and misses some clones. Where compared with another copy, unresolved V genes explain less than half of these, and the others have no known cause. V and J calls and clone size are as listed in that table; D and trimming were resolved from the DNA. Across this sample there are over 95,000 clones, with under 80% seen only once. The ten largest clonotypes hold roughly 4.2% of the sample.

This clone was seen only a few times. There is no known antigen for this receptor. Qualities for individual bases were not recorded, and no much larger clone is one base off. The clonotype originates from a middle-aged woman in good health and CMV-seropositive. The sequencing input was PBMCs.

The nucleotides are TGTGCCAGCAGCCCGCGACAGGGTATCTCAGACGGCTACACCTTC. This translates into CASSPRQGISDGYTF. The rearranged segments are TRBV11-2 and TRBJ1-2; a stretch of 7 junction bases matches TRBD1. From the germline V gene, CDR1 is SGHAT and CDR2 is FQNNGV. Clipping removes 5 bases from V and 8 bases from J, with 14 as the unmatched junction base count. The CDR3 measures 15 amino acids from cysteine to phenylalanine. The CDR3 DNA has 45 bases and is translated from base 1.